These 29 T cell receptor beta chains originate from one sample sequenced in a study of blood T cell repertoires in COVID-19. Clones were read by immunoSEQ multiplex PCR, and TCRdb kept only the in-frame ones, dropping some. The sample has roughly 100,000 clones, roughly 89% seen once. The source material was peripheral blood. The receptors originated from a human donor in a cohort sampled during active COVID-19.

This chain links TRBV7-9 with TRBJ2-2, with D possibly being TRBD1 (6 bases). The V gene's germline CDR1 is SEHNR and CDR2 FQNEAQ (reference sequence). V was pared by 5 bases and J by 4 bases, with 11 bases between. This CDR3 is built from 14 residues. The CDR3: CASSHRDGTGELFF. For the CDR3, the DNA is TGTGCCAGCAGCCACAGGGACGGCACCGGGGAGCTGTTTTTT.

This chain joins TRBV5-1 and TRBJ2-5; D is unclear. Germline V gene sequence: CDR1 SGHRS, CDR2 YFSETQ. V was trimmed by 0 bases and J by 7 bases, leaving 7 bases between them. CDR3 length: 12 amino acids. The CDR3 nucleotides read TGCGCCAGCAGCTTGGTTGGCGGGACCCAGTACTTC. Amino acid sequence: CASSLVGGTQYF. The full variable domain, rest sourced from reference TRBV5-1 and TRBJ2-5, is KAGVTQTPRYLIKTRGQQVTLSCSPISGHRSVSWYQQTPGQGLQFLFEYFSETQRNKGNFPGRFSGRQFSNSRSEMNVSTLELGDSALYLCASSLVGGTQYFGPGTRLLVL.

The V and J genes are TRBV7-9 and TRBJ2-7; 7 bases align to TRBD2. In germline, CDR1 is SEHNR, CDR2 FQNEAQ (reference sequence). The CDR3 sequence is 13 residues long. J gave up 6 bases and V 1 base, and 3 bases lay outside the gene matches. For the CDR3, the DNA is TGTGCCAGCAGCTTAGTTGGGGGGGTCGAGCAGTACTTC. This gives the protein CASSLVGGVEQYF.

The V and J genes are TRBV2 and TRBJ1-5; a weak D match, TRBD1 (6 bases). The CDR3 runs to 13 residues. Germline assignment: CDR1 SNHLY and CDR2 FYNNEI. V was shortened by 2 bases and J by 4 bases, with 6 bases between the two germline ends. This chain's CDR3 is CASSERGNQPQHF. The CDR3 DNA reads TGTGCCAGCAGTGAAAGGGGGAATCAGCCCCAGCATTTT.

The chain recombines TRBV19 with TRBJ2-7; TRBD2 matches at 10 bases. This CDR3 contains 13 residues. Germline loops: CDR1 LNHDA, CDR2 SQIVND (reference sequence). The V segment lost 10 bases and the J segment 2 bases; nucleotides outside the gene matches: 5. CDR3 amino acids: CATSGGPPYEQYF. DNA for the CDR3: TGTGCCACTAGCGGGGGACCTCCCTACGAGCAGTACTTC.

The chain is built from TRBV9 and TRBJ2-1; TRBD1 agrees at 10 bases. The V gene end was trimmed by 4 bases and the J gene end by 4 bases; junction bases not matched to a gene: 8. Germline V gene data show CDR1 as SGDLS and CDR2 as YYNGEE. The CDR3 totals 16 residues. CDR3 amino acids: CASSPSTGGSYNEQFF. CDR3 coding DNA: TGTGCCAGCAGCCCATCGACAGGGGGCTCATACAATGAGCAGTTCTTC. The variable domain in full, completed from reference TRBV9 and TRBJ2-1, reads DSGVTQTPKHLITATGQRVTLRCSPRSGDLSVYWYQQSLDQGLQFLIQYYNGEERAKGNILERFSAQQFPDLHSELNLSSLELGDSALYFCASSPSTGGSYNEQFFGPGTRLTVL.

The CDR3 DNA reads as TGTGCCAGCAGACCTGGGACTACCTTCGGAGATACGCAGTATTTT. This sequence encodes CASRPGTTFGDTQYF. The V call is TRBV6-2 or TRBV6-3, the J call TRBJ2-3, with 7 bases matching TRBD2. This CDR3 region has 15 residues. In germline, CDR1 is MNHEY, CDR2 SVGEGT. J was trimmed by 5 bases and V by 6 bases; bases with no gene match: 11.

This sequence joins TRBV11-3 and TRBJ2-1; a weak D match, TRBD2 (5 bases). Trimming left V 0 bases short and J 2 bases short, with 8 bases between. The CDR3 length is 15 residues. The germline V gene encodes CDR1 SGHNT and CDR2 YENEEA. CDR3 sequence: CASSLDRGTYNEQFF. In DNA, the CDR3 is TGTGCCAGCAGCTTAGACCGGGGAACCTACAATGAGCAGTTCTTC.

This rearrangement joins TRBV3-1 (or the pseudogene TRBV3-2) to TRBJ1-1, with TRBD1 matching over 10 bases. The length of the CDR3 is 17 residues. The germline gives CDR1 LGHDT, CDR2 YNNKEL (reference sequence). V shed 4 bases and J 1 base; nucleotides not matched to a gene: 9. The CDR3 reads CASSPTDRGPSNTEAFF. The CDR3 DNA sequence: TGTGCCAGCAGCCCTACAGACAGGGGGCCCTCGAACACTGAAGCTTTCTTT.

In nucleotides, the CDR3 is TGCGCCAGCAGCCAAGGCCCAGGATCGAGCAGCCGCGGCTACACCTTC. Translated: CASSQGPGSSSRGYTF. The genes are TRBV4-1 and TRBJ1-2; D is ambiguous. In germline, CDR1 is MGHRA, CDR2 YSYEKL. Trimming took off 1 base at V and 8 bases at J, with 20 bases between the two ends. The CDR3 contains 16 residues.

This sequence joins TRBV2 and TRBJ1-5; D is uncertain. The V gene lost 4 bases and the J gene lost 4 bases, with 8 bases spanning the gap. Germline values: CDR1 SNHLY, CDR2 FYNNEI. The CDR3 is made up of 13 amino acids. CDR3 protein: CASSVGENQPQHF. The CDR3 bases are TGTGCCAGCAGTGTCGGGGAGAATCAGCCCCAGCATTTT.

The V call is TRBV27, the J call TRBJ1-2, with TRBD1 matching 10 bases. J gave up 0 bases and V 10 bases, and 5 bases lay outside the gene matches. The CDR3 runs 14 residues. The germline V gene encodes CDR1 MNHEY and CDR2 SMNVEV (reference sequence). This chain's CDR3 is CATGTGATNYGYTF. DNA of the CDR3: TGTGCCACCGGGACAGGGGCAACTAACTATGGCTACACCTTC.

The CDR3 spells CASSQDPRTNYGYTF. CDR3 bases: TGTGCCAGCAGCCAAGACCCGAGGACTAACTATGGCTACACCTTC. The chain recombines TRBV3-1 (or the pseudogene TRBV3-2) with TRBJ1-2; no clear D. The CDR3 totals 15 residues. The V end was cut by 0 bases, the J end by 0 bases, with 8 bases between. Per germline, CDR1 LGHDT and CDR2 YNNKEL (reference sequence).

The V call is TRBV2, the J call TRBJ1-2, with D tentatively TRBD1 (5 bases). V was cut by 10 bases and J by 4 bases, with 13 bases left in between. The CDR3 is 12 amino acids. The germline V gene has CDR1 SNHLY and CDR2 FYNNEI. The CDR3 loop reads CATSGLVYGYTF. The CDR3 DNA is TGTGCCACTTCGGGACTGGTCTATGGCTACACCTTC.

The chain is built from TRBV7-2 and TRBJ2-7; 9 bases line up with TRBD2. There are 16 residues in the CDR3. With V trimmed by 5 bases and J by 3 bases, 11 bases remained unmatched. CDR1 and CDR2 from the germline V gene are SGHTA and FQGNSA. CDR3 region: CASSLREGLAYYEQYF. The CDR3 coding sequence is TGTGCCAGCAGCCTACGAGAGGGACTAGCTTACTACGAGCAGTACTTC.

V and J are TRBV4-3 and TRBJ1-4; TRBD1 aligns across 8 bases. CDR3 length: 16 residues. V trimming: 1 base; J trimming: 8 bases; junction bases outside the gene matches: 9. The germline V gene has CDR1 LGHNA and CDR2 YSLEER. CDR3 nucleotides: TGCGCCAGCAGCCAAGGCCCGACAGGGGCTGGGGAAAAACTGTTTTTT. This encodes CASSQGPTGAGEKLFF.

This clone occurred once. The chain carries TRBV29-1 and TRBJ2-7; 10 bases line up with TRBD2. Germline V gene sequence: CDR1 SQVTM, CDR2 ANQGSEA. The CDR3 runs to 13 residues. J gave up 4 bases and V 5 bases, and 5 bases lay outside the gene matches. The CDR3 nucleotides read TGCAGCGTTCTAGCGGGAGTATCGTACGAGCAGTACTTC. It encodes CSVLAGVSYEQYF.

Concerning this clone: A read error may produce the germline difference seen at one junction end. The chain combines TRBV12-3 or TRBV12-4 with TRBJ2-5, with 9 bases that match TRBD2. CDR3 length: 13 residues. The CDR3 DNA follows: TGTGCCAGCAGTGTAGCGGGAGCAGAGACCCAGTACTTC. Its protein is CASSVAGAETQYF.

The chain couples TRBV21-1 to TRBJ2-7; no check of the table's D call, TRBD1, against the DNA was made. TRBV21-1 is reported as a pseudogene. CDR3 size: 16 residues. In DNA, the CDR3 is TGTGCCAGCAGCACGCCTTACATGACAGGGCGCCACGAGCAGTACTTC. Translated, it gives CASSTPYMTGRHEQYF.

This clone was observed a single time. This chain connects TRBV5-1 to TRBJ1-3; possible D gene TRBD1, 5 bases. From germline, CDR1 is SGHRS and CDR2 YFSETQ. V was shortened by 4 bases and J by 8 bases, with 25 bases between the two germline ends. CDR3 size: 17 residues. The CDR3 region is CASSITIRGGLGYTIYF. Written as DNA, the CDR3 is TGCGCCAGCAGCATTACAATAAGGGGAGGCCTCGGGTACACCATATATTTT.

This chain uses TRBV7-2 with TRBJ2-1; D is perhaps TRBD2 (6 bases). The CDR3 runs 15 residues. Germline V gene sequence: CDR1 SGHTA, CDR2 FQGNSA. V was clipped by 8 bases and J by 5 bases, with 19 bases between them. The CDR3 bases are TGTGCCAGCCACGCGGGAACTAACCCCAACAATGAGCAGTTCTTC. Amino acids: CASHAGTNPNNEQFF.

The rearrangement joins TRBV11-3 to TRBJ2-7; 10 bases agree with TRBD2. Germline CDR1 and CDR2: SGHNT and YENEEA. CDR3 length: 17 residues. V shed 5 bases, J shed 2 bases, and the junction held 12 bases outside the gene matches. The CDR3 DNA reads TGTGCCAGCAGCCCCCTAGCGAGCGGGGGGGGAGCCTACGAGCAGTACTTC. Amino acids: CASSPLASGGGAYEQYF.

This clone is a singleton in its sample. The gene calls are TRBV2 and TRBJ2-5, with TRBD2 as a possible D gene (5 bases). The V and J ends lost 4 bases and 5 bases respectively, with 11 bases between them. This CDR3 spans 13 amino acids. Germline CDR1 is SNHLY and CDR2 is FYNNEI. The CDR3 here is CASSGNRGETQYF. In nucleotides, the CDR3 is TGTGCCAGCAGTGGTAACAGAGGGGAGACCCAGTACTTC.

This chain uses TRBV7-8 with TRBJ2-1, with 7 positions matching TRBD2. Germline lookup yields CDR1 SGHVS and CDR2 FQNEAQ. V dropped 0 bases and J dropped 4; count of bases not matched to a gene: 6. The CDR3 contains 16 residues. The CDR3 DNA sequence: TGTGCCAGCAGCTTAGCCCGGACTAGTCGTTACAATGAGCAGTTCTTC. Amino acid sequence: CASSLARTSRYNEQFF.

V and J are TRBV30 and TRBJ2-4; tentative D call: TRBD2 (5 bases). The germline CDR1 and CDR2 sequences are GTSNPN and SVGIG (reference sequence). This CDR3 comprises 13 residues. V was shortened by 8 bases and J by 8 bases, with 19 bases between the two germline ends. CDR3 protein: CAGGRSSGYIQYF. DNA for the CDR3: TGTGCCGGAGGTCGAAGTAGTGGCTACATTCAGTACTTC.

The chain joins TRBV10-1 to TRBJ2-5, with a possible D match to TRBD1 (6 bases). The CDR3 totals 12 residues. Trimming cost V 11 bases and J 2 bases, with 12 bases left between them. CDR1 and CDR2 from the germline V gene are WNHNN and SYGVQD (reference sequence). The CDR3 bases are TGCGCCGGCAAAGACAGGCAAGAGACCCAGTACTTC. This codes for CAGKDRQETQYF.

The V and J genes are TRBV10-3 and TRBJ2-1, with 7 positions matching TRBD2. This CDR3 region has 15 residues. V lost 4 bases, J lost 0 bases, and 3 bases stayed unmatched. Germline V gene sequence: CDR1 ENHRY, CDR2 SYGVKD. The CDR3 DNA follows: TGTGCCATCAGTGGTGGCGGGGGCTCCTACAATGAGCAGTTCTTC. Amino acids: CAISGGGGSYNEQFF.

This chain joins TRBV4-2 and TRBJ1-1; TRBD1 might be the D (5 bases). The CDR3 runs to 18 residues. Germline V lookup: CDR1 LGHNA, CDR2 YNFKEQ. Trimming removed 0 bases at V and 1 base at J, with 18 bases between. CDR3 nucleotides: TGTGCCAGCAGCCAAGAGGTGAGGTGGGGCCGGCAGAACACTGAAGCTTTCTTT. It encodes CASSQEVRWGRQNTEAFF.

This clone was seen only a few times. The rearrangement joins TRBV4-3 to TRBJ2-1, with 8 bases identical to TRBD1. This CDR3 is 15 amino acids long. With V trimmed by 0 bases and J by 6 bases, 4 bases remained unmatched. Germline CDR1 LGHNA, CDR2 YSLEER. CDR3 residues: CASSQDRTGFNEQFF. The CDR3 DNA follows: TGCGCCAGCAGCCAAGATCGGACAGGGTTCAATGAGCAGTTCTTC.